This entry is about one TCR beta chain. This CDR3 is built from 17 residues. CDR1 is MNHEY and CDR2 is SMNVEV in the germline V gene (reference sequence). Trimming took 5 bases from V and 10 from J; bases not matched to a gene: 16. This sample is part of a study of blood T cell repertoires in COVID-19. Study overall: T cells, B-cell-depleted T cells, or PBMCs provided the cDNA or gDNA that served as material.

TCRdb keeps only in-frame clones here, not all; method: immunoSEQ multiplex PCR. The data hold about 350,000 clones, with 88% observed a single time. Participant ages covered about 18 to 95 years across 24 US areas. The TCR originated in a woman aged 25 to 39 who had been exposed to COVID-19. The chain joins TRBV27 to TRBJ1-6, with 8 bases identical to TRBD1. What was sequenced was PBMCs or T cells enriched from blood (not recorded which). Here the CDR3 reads CASSTRQGLGGGSPLHF. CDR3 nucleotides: TGTGCCAGCAGTACCAGACAGGGGTTGGGGGGGGGATCACCCCTCCACTTT.